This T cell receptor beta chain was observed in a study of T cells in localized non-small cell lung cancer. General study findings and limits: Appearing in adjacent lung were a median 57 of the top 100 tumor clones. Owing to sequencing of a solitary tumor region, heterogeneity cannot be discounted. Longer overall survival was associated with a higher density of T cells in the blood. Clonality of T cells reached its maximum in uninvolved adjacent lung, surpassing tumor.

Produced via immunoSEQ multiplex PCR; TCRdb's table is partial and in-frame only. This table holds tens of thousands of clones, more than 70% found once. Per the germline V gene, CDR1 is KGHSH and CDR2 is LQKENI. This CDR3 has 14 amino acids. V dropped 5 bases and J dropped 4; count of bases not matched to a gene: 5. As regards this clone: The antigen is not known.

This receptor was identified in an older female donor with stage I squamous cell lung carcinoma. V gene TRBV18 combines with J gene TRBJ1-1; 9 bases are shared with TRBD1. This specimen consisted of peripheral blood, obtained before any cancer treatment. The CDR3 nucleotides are TGTGCCAGCTCAACGGTGACAGGGGGCACTGAAGCTTTCTTT. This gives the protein CASSTVTGGTEAFF. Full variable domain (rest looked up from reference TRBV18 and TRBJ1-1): NAGVMQNPRHLVRRRGQEARLRCSPMKGHSHVYWYRQLPEEGLKFMVYLQKENIIDESGMPKERFSAEFPKEGPSILRIQQVVRGDSAAYFCASSTVTGGTEAFFGQGTRLTVV.